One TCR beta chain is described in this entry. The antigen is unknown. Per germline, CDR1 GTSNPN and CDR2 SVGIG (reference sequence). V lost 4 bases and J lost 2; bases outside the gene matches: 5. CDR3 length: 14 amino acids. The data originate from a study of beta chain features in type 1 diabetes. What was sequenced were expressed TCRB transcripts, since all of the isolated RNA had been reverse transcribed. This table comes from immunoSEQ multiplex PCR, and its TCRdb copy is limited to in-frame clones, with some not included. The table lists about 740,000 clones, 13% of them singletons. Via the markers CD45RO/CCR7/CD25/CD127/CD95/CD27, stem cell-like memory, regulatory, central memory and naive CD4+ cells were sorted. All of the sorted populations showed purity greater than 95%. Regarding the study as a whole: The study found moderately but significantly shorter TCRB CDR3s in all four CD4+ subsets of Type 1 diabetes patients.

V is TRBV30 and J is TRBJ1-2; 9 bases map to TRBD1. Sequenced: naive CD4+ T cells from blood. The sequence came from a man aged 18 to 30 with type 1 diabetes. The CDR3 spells CAWTRQGDNYGYTF. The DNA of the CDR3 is TGTGCCTGGACCCGACAGGGGGACAACTATGGCTACACCTTC.